Each of the 15 T cell receptor beta chains below was sequenced from the same sample in a study of graft-versus-host responses after intestinal transplantation. Libraries were prepared by immunoSEQ multiplex PCR; TCRdb keeps only in-frame clonotypes and omits some of them. The sample carries under 45,000 clones, roughly 89% recorded once. Source: PBMCs, taken roughly 270 days after transplant. These TCRs come from a human patient who received an intestinal transplant, so some T cells may come from the graft donor.

The chain carries TRBV7-8 and TRBJ1-6; TRBD1 matches at 10 bases. Losses at the gene ends were 2 bases for V and 5 bases for J; bases not matched to a gene: 6. The CDR3 sequence is 17 residues long. Per the germline V gene, CDR1 is SGHVS and CDR2 is FQNEAQ. CDR3 in DNA: TGTGCCAGCAGCTTAATAGACAGGGGGCTTCATAATTCACCCCTCCACTTT. Its protein is CASSLIDRGLHNSPLHF.

V is TRBV7-9 and J is TRBJ1-2; D is undetermined. This CDR3 comprises 13 residues. Looked up from germline, CDR1 is SEHNR and CDR2 is FQNEAQ (reference sequence). V was trimmed by 2 bases and J by 3 bases, leaving 7 bases between them. The CDR3, as DNA: TGTGCCAGCAGCTTATCGACGGACTATGGCTACACCTTC. Translated: CASSLSTDYGYTF.

The chain is built from TRBV11-2 and TRBJ2-5; D might be TRBD2 (7 bases). This CDR3 comprises 14 residues. Between the trimmed V and J ends, which lost 1 base and 7 bases, there was a span of 13 bases. Germline values: CDR1 SGHAT, CDR2 FQNNGV. CDR3 in DNA: TGTGCCAGCAGCTTAGGGGGGGGCCGTAGGACCCAGTACTTC. Its protein product is CASSLGGGRRTQYF.

This clone is labeled medium-sized. The J gene is TRBJ1-1, the V gene TRBV4-1; tentatively, D is TRBD1 (5 bases). The CDR3 contains 13 residues. Germline V gene sequence: CDR1 MGHRA, CDR2 YSYEKL. Trimming stripped 6 bases from V and 1 base from J, with 9 bases between. The CDR3 DNA is TGCGCCAGCAGTCGAGGGGAGAACACTGAAGCTTTCTTT. Protein sequence: CASSRGENTEAFF.

In its sample, this clone was seen once. This chain connects TRBV19 to TRBJ2-6; D uncertain. The CDR3 is 16 amino acids. Germline V gene lookup returns CDR1 LNHDA and CDR2 SQIVND (reference sequence). V lost 5 bases, J lost 0 bases, and 11 bases lay in between. CDR3: CASSPATISGANVLTF. The CDR3 coding sequence is TGTGCCAGTAGTCCAGCGACCATCTCTGGGGCCAACGTCCTGACTTTC.

This chain connects TRBV6-1 to TRBJ2-2; TRBD2 matches 9 bases. The CDR3 contains 14 residues. CDR1 is MNHNS, CDR2 SASEGT, per germline. V was pared by 4 bases and J by 10 bases, with 7 bases of the junction left unmatched. CDR3 in DNA: TGTGCCAGCAGTGCCCTGCGGGGGGGCGAGGAGCTGTTTTTT. This sequence encodes CASSALRGGEELFF.

This clone occurred once. V gene TRBV27 combines with J gene TRBJ2-1; 9 nucleotides match TRBD1. The CDR3 contains 15 residues. V shed 1 base, J shed 14 bases, and the junction held 12 bases outside the gene matches. Germline V gene data show CDR1 as MNHEY and CDR2 as SMNVEV (reference sequence). The CDR3 region has the DNA TGTGCCAGCAGTTTATTAGAGAGGGGACAGGGTGTGGAGTTCTTC. Translated: CASSLLERGQGVEFF.

This clone was detected only once. The rearrangement uses TRBV5-1 and TRBJ2-3; 7 nucleotides match TRBD2. Germline loops: CDR1 SGHRS, CDR2 YFSETQ. Unmatched junction bases numbered 2, after V lost 1 base and J lost 0 bases. The CDR3 sequence is 15 residues long. CDR3 amino acids: CASSLSGVSTDTQYF. The DNA of the CDR3 is TGCGCCAGCAGCTTGAGCGGGGTGAGCACAGATACGCAGTATTTT.

V and J are TRBV6-1 and TRBJ2-3; TRBD2 matches at 13 bases. Germline lookup yields CDR1 MNHNS and CDR2 SASEGT. The trim removed 3 bases at V and 2 bases at J, leaving 2 bases unmatched. This CDR3 comprises 16 residues. The CDR3 loop is CASSEGLAGTTDTQYF. CDR3 bases: TGTGCCAGCAGTGAGGGACTAGCGGGGACCACAGATACGCAGTATTTT.

The chain recombines TRBV14 with TRBJ2-7; 8 bases agree with TRBD1. CDR3 length equals 13 residues. Germline CDR1 and CDR2: SGHDN and FVKESK. The ends lost 3 bases at V and 3 bases at J; junction bases unmatched: 1. This CDR3 is CASSHGTGYEQYF. As DNA, the CDR3 is TGTGCCAGCAGCCATGGGACAGGCTACGAGCAGTACTTC.

The genes are TRBV7-9 and TRBJ2-5; weak D call: TRBD2 (5 bases). This CDR3 spans 15 amino acids. Germline lookup yields CDR1 SEHNR and CDR2 FQNEAQ (reference sequence). Trimming removed 0 bases at V and 3 bases at J, with 11 bases between. The CDR3 loop reads CASSLALDGEETQYF. The CDR3 nucleotides are TGTGCCAGCAGCTTAGCCCTTGACGGGGAAGAGACCCAGTACTTC.

The rearrangement uses TRBV4-1 and TRBJ2-1; 12 bases match TRBD2. This CDR3 has 15 residues. J lost 7 bases, V lost 4 bases, and 5 bases had no gene match. Germline CDR1 MGHRA, CDR2 YSYEKL. Here the CDR3 reads CASSLTSGGINEQFF. The CDR3 coding sequence is TGCGCCAGCAGCCTCACTAGCGGGGGGATTAATGAGCAGTTCTTC.

The chain couples TRBV6-6 to TRBJ1-5, with D possibly TRBD1 on 6 matching bases. CDR1 is MNHNY and CDR2 is SVGAGI in the germline V gene (reference sequence). V lost 0 bases and J lost 6, with 9 bases in between. The CDR3 is made up of 14 amino acids. The CDR3 is CASSYSRGSQPQHF. CDR3 nucleotide sequence: TGTGCCAGCAGTTACTCAAGGGGGAGTCAGCCCCAGCATTTT.

J is TRBJ1-2 and V is TRBV5-1; D perhaps matches TRBD1 (6 bases). The germline V and J ends were trimmed by 4 bases and 3 bases, with 10 bases remaining between them. Germline loops: CDR1 SGHRS, CDR2 YFSETQ. The CDR3 totals 13 residues. The CDR3 sequence: CASSPGEDYGYTF. For the CDR3, the DNA is TGCGCCAGCAGCCCAGGGGAAGACTATGGCTACACCTTC.

This CDR3 is CSVQTENLYGYTF. The DNA for the CDR3 is TGCAGCGTTCAGACAGAGAACCTCTATGGCTACACCTTC. The chain joins TRBV29-1 to TRBJ1-2; a possible D gene is TRBD1 (5 bases). The ends were cut back, 5 bases at V and 4 bases at J, with 14 bases in the middle. CDR3 size: 13 residues. Per the germline V gene, CDR1 is SQVTM and CDR2 is ANQGSEA.